This record looks at one T cell receptor beta chain sequence and its context. The antigen is not known. The data were produced by immunoSEQ multiplex PCR, yet TCRdb's version contains in-frame clones alone and is incomplete. The table shows 2 million to 2.5 million clones, with roughly 90% occurring only once. These data belong to a study of shared clonotypes between healthy human individuals. Study details: Used for every donor were three CD4 naive, three CD4 memory, two CD8 naive and one CD8 memory plate.

Regarding the study as a whole: Non-shared clonotypes had lower generation probabilities than those shared by all four donors.

Splitting of CD4+ cells produced CD45RA+ naive and CD45RA-negative memory subsets. The CDR3 has 15 amino acids. Trimming pared 0 bases from V and 6 bases from J, leaving 12 bases between. CDR1 and CDR2 (germline): MGHRA, YSYEKL. The TCR sequence derives from a man between 18 and 35 years old in good health. Some clones in this sample may be carry-over from other donors' samples. What was sequenced was naive CD4+ T cells from PBMCs. The subset: CD45RA+ positively selected. J is TRBJ2-1 and V is TRBV4-1, with D possibly matching TRBD2 (5 bases). In nucleotides, the CDR3 is TGCGCCAGCAGCCAAGAGCCCCTAGCAGGCAATGAGCAGTTCTTC. It yields the protein CASSQEPLAGNEQFF.